This TCR beta chain was sequenced for a study of blood T cells in healthy people across ages. Study conclusions and caveats: When set beside aged donors, long-lived donors presented more naive CD4+ cells and higher diversity. Correlation between TCR beta diversity and naive T cell percentage was strong.

The CDR3 has 13 residues. The germline CDR1 and CDR2 sequences are KGHSH and LQKENI. Trimming took 4 bases from V and 6 from J, leaving 11 bases between them. On this clonotype itself: Its antigen is currently unknown.

Combining a sample-barcoded 5' primer with a J-beta primer mix, a second PCR ran for roughly 7 to 11 cycles. Each cDNA molecule, via a template-switch adaptor with 12 random nucleotides, was tagged. Each CDR3 protein is one row after TCRdb ran MiXCR on the 5' RACE reads. The table includes about 1.7 million distinct CDR3 sequences, over 25% detected once. The receptor was isolated from a woman in her twenties or thirties in good health. The V call is TRBV18, the J call TRBJ2-3; the D is unclear. The specimen sequenced was blood. The chain's CDR3 is CASSRDSEDTQYF. In DNA, the CDR3 is TGTGCCAGCTCACGTGACTCAGAGGATACGCAGTATTTT.